The source of this TCR beta chain is a study of cytomegalovirus exposure and HLA in healthy donors. Study information: Caucasian-associated ancestry cluster membership applied to 75% to 85% of nearly 400 genotyped donors.

The germline V gene has CDR1 MDHEN and CDR2 SYDVKM. This CDR3 has 15 residues. V gave up 6 bases and J gave up 2 bases, with 16 bases separating them. Primers: 60 Vbeta forward and 13 Jbeta reverse. The method was immunoSEQ multiplex PCR; TCRdb's version includes in-frame clones alone and lacks a portion of them. The table includes approximately 110,000 clones, around 77% detected once. In the case of this clone: No antigen is known for it.

Study observations and caveats: Cytomegalovirus association was assigned to about 150 TCR beta chains.

Sequencing input: PBMCs. This chain connects TRBV28 to TRBJ1-1; the D gene is possibly TRBD1 (5 bases). The receptor was derived from a woman aged 40 to 50 in good health and CMV-seropositive. CDR3 sequence: CASRHRRGFNTEAFF. The CDR3 DNA is TGTGCCAGCAGACACCGGAGGGGCTTTAACACTGAAGCTTTCTTT. Together with reference TRBV28 and TRBJ1-1, the CDR3 gives the full variable domain: DVKVTQSSRYLVKRTGEKVFLECVQDMDHENMFWYRQDPGLGLRLIYFSYDVKMKEKGDIPEGYSVSREKKERFSLILESASTNQTSMYLCASRHRRGFNTEAFFGQGTRLTVV.